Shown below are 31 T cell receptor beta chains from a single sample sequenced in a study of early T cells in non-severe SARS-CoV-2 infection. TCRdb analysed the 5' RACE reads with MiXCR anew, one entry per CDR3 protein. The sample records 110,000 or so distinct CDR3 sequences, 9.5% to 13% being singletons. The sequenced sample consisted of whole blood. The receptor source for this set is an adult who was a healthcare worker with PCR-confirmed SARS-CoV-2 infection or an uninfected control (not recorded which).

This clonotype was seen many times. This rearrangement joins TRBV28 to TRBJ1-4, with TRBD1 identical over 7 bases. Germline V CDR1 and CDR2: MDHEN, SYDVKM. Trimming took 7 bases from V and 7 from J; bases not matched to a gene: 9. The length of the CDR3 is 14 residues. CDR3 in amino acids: CASTEGALGEKLFF. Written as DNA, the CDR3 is TGTGCCAGCACCGAGGGGGCTCTCGGTGAAAAACTGTTTTTT.

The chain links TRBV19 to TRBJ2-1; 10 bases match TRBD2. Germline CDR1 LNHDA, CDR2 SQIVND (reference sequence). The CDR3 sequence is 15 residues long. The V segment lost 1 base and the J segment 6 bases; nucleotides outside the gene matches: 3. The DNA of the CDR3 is TGTGCCAGTAGTATAGGTAGCGGGAGGTTCAATGAGCAGTTCTTC. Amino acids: CASSIGSGRFNEQFF.

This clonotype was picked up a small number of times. CDR3 DNA: TGCGCCAGCAGACAGGGTCCACCGGCTAATGAAAAACTGTTTTTT. This sequence encodes CASRQGPPANEKLFF. The chain couples TRBV5-1 to TRBJ1-4; D might be TRBD1 (6 bases). Per germline, CDR1 SGHRS and CDR2 YFSETQ. This CDR3 has 15 amino acids. Trimming removed 5 bases from V and 3 bases from J, with 14 bases in between.

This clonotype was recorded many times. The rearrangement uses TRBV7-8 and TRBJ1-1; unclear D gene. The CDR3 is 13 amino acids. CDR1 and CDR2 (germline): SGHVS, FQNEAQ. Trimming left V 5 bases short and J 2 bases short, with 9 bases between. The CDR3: CASSHSTNTEAFF. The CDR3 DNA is TGTGCCAGCAGCCATTCCACTAACACTGAAGCTTTCTTT.

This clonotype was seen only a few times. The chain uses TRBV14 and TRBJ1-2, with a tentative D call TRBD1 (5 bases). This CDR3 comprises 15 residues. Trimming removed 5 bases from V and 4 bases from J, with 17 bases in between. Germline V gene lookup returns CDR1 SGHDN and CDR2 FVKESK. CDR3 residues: CASSLTQRDFYGYTF. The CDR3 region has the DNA TGTGCCAGCAGCTTGACACAACGGGACTTCTATGGCTACACCTTC.

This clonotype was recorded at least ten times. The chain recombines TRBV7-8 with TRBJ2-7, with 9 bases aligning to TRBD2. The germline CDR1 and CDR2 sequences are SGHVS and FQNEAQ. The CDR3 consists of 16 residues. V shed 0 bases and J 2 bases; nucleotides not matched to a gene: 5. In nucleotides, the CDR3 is TGTGCCAGCAGCTTAGCCGGCCGACTAGCGGCCTACGAGCAGTACTTC. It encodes CASSLAGRLAAYEQYF.

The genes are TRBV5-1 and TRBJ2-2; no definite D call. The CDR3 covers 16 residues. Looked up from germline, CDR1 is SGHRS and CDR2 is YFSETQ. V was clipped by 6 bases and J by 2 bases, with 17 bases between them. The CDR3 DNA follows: TGCGCCAGCACGGCTATACAGATAGCAAACACCGGGGAGCTGTTTTTT. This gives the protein CASTAIQIANTGELFF.

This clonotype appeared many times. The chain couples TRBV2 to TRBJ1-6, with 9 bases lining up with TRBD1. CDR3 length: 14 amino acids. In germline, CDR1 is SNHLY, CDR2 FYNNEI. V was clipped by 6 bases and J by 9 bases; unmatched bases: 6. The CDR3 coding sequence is TGTGCCAGCAGACCGGGACAGGGAGGTTCACCCCTCCACTTT. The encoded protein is CASRPGQGGSPLHF.

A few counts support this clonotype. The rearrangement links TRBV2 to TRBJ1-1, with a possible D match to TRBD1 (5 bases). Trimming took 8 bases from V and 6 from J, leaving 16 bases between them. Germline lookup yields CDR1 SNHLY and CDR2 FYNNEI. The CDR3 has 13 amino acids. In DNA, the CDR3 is TGTGCCAGCTTAAATAGGCCAGGGCCTGAAGCTTTCTTT. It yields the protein CASLNRPGPEAFF.

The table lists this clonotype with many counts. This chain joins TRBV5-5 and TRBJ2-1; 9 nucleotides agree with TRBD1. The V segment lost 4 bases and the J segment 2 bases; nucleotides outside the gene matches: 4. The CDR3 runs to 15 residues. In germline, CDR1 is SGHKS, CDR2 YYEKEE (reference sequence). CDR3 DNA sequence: TGTGCCAGCAGCAGGACAGGGGACCCCTACAATGAGCAGTTCTTC. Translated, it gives CASSRTGDPYNEQFF.

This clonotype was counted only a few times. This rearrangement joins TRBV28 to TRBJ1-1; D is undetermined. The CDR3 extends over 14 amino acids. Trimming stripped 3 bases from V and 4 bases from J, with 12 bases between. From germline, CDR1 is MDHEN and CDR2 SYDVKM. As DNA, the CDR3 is TGTGCCAGCAGTTTCTCCGGGAGGGTCACTGAAGCTTTCTTT. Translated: CASSFSGRVTEAFF.

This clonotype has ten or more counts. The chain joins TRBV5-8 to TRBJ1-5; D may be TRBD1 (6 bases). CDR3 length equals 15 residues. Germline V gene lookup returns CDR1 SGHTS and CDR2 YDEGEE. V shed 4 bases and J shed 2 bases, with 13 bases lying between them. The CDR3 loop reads CASSAGQTGNQPQHF. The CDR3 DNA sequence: TGTGCCAGCAGCGCCGGACAGACGGGCAATCAGCCCCAGCATTTT.

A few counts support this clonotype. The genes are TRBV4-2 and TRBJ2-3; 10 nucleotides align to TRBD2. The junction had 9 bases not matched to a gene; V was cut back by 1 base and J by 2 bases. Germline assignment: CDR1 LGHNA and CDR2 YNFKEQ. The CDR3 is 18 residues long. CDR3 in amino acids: CASSQVGTSGEPTDTQYF. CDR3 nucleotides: TGTGCCAGCAGCCAAGTAGGAACTAGCGGGGAGCCCACAGATACGCAGTATTTT.

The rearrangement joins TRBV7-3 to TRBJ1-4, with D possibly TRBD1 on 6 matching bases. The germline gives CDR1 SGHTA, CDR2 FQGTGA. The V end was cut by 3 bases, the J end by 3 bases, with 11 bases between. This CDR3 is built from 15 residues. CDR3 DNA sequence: TGTGCCAGCAGCTTGGGAGGGGGGCCTAATGAAAAACTGTTTTTT. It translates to CASSLGGGPNEKLFF.

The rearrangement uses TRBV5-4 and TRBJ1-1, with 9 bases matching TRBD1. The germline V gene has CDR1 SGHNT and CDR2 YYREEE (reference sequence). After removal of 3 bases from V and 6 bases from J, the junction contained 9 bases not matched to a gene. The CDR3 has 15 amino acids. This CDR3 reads CASSSPGQGNAEAFF. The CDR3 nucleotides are TGTGCCAGCAGCTCACCGGGACAGGGTAATGCTGAAGCTTTCTTT.

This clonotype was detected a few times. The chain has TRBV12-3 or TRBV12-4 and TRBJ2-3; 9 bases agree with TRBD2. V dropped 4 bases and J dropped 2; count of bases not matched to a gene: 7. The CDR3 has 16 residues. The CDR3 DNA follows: TGTGCCAGCAGTTCTTGGACTAGCGAGGACACAGATACGCAGTATTTT. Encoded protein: CASSSWTSEDTDTQYF.

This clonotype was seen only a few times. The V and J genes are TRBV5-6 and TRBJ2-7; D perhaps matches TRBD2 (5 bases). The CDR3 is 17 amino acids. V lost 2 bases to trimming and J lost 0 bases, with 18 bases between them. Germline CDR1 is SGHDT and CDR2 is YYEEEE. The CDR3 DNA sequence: TGTGCCAGCAGCTTTCGATCATTTAGGAGGAGCTCCTACGAGCAGTACTTC. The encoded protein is CASSFRSFRRSSYEQYF.

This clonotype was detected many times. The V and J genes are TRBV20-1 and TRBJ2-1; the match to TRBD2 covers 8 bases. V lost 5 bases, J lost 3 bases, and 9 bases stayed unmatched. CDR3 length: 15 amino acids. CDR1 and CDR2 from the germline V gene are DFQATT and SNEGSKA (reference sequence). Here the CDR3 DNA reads TGCAGTGCTCACCCCCCGGGGGGGGACTACAATGAGCAGTTCTTC. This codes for CSAHPPGGDYNEQFF.

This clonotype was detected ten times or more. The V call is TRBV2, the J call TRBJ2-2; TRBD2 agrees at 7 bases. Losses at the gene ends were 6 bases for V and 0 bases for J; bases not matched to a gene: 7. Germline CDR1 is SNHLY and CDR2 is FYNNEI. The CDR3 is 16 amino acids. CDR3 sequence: CASSGRLAPNTGELFF. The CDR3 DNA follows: TGTGCCAGCAGCGGACGACTAGCCCCGAACACCGGGGAGCTGTTTTTT.

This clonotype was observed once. CDR3: CASGLRSYQETQYF. The CDR3 bases are TGTGCTAGTGGCCTACGGTCGTACCAAGAGACCCAGTACTTC. The rearrangement joins TRBV12-5 to TRBJ2-5; no clear D gene. Trimming pared 6 bases from V and 0 bases from J, leaving 11 bases between. The CDR3 runs to 14 residues. Looked up from germline, CDR1 is LGHNT and CDR2 is FRNRAP.

The CDR3 sequence is CASGLVVASGSETQYF. The DNA of the CDR3 is TGTGCTAGTGGTTTGGTGGTAGCATCGGGATCAGAGACCCAGTACTTC. The rearrangement uses TRBV12-5 and TRBJ2-5; tentative D call: TRBD2 (5 bases). CDR3 length equals 16 residues. Trimming removed 0 bases from V and 4 bases from J, with 15 bases in between. Per the germline V gene, CDR1 is LGHNT and CDR2 is FRNRAP.

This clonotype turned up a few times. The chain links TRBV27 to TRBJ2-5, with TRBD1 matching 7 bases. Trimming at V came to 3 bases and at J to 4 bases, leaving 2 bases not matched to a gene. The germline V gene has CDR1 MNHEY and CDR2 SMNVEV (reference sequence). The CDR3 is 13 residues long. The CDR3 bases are TGTGCCAGCAGTTTGACAGGGCCAGAGACCCAGTACTTC. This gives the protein CASSLTGPETQYF.

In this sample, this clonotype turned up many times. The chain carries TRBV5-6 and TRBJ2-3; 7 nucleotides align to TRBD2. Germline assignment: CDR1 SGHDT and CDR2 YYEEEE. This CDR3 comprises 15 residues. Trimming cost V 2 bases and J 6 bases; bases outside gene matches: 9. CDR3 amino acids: CASSFPSGGGDTQYF. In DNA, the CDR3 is TGTGCCAGCAGCTTTCCTAGCGGCGGCGGTGATACGCAGTATTTT.

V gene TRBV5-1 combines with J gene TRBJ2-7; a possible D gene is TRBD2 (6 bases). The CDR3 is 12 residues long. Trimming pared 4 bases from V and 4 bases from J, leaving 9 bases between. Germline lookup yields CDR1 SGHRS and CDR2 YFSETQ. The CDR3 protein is CASSADYYEQYF. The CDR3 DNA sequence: TGCGCCAGCAGCGCGGACTATTACGAGCAGTACTTC. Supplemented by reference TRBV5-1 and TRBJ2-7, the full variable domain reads KAGVTQTPRYLIKTRGQQVTLSCSPISGHRSVSWYQQTPGQGLQFLFEYFSETQRNKGNFPGRFSGRQFSNSRSEMNVSTLELGDSALYLCASSADYYEQYFGPGTRLTVT.

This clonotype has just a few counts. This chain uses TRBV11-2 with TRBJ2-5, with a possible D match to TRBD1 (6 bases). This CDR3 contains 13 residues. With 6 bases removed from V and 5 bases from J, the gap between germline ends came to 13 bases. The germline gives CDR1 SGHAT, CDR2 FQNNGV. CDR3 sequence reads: CASRLTGPETQYF. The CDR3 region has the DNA TGTGCCAGCAGGTTGACAGGTCCCGAGACCCAGTACTTC.

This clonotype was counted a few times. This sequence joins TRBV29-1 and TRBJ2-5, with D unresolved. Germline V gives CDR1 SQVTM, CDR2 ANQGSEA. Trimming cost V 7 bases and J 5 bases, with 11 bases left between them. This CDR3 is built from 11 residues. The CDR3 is CSAARAETQYF. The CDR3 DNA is TGCAGCGCCGCGAGAGCGGAGACCCAGTACTTC.

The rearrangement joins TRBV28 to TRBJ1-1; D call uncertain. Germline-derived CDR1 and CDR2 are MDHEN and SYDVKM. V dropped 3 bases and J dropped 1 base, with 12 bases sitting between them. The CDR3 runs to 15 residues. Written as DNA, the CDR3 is TGTGCCAGCAGTTTCCCGGTGGGTCCGAACACTGAAGCTTTCTTT. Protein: CASSFPVGPNTEAFF.

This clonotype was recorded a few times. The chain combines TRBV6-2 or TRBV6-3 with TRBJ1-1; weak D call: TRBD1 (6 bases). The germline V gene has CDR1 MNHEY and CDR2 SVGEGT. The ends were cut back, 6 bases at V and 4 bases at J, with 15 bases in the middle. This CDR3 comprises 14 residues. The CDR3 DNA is TGTGCCAGCAGACAGGGTTTCATTCGCACTGAAGCTTTCTTT. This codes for CASRQGFIRTEAFF.

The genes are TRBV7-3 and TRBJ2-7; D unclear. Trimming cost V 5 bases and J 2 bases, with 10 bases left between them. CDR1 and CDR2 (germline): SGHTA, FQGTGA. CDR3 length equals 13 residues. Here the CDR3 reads CASSLGSAYEQYF. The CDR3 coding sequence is TGTGCCAGCAGCCTCGGGTCCGCCTACGAGCAGTACTTC.

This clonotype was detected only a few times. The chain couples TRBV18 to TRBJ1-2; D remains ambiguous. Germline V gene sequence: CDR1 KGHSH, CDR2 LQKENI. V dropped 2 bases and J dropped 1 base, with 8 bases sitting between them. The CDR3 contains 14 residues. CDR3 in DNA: TGTGCCAGCTCACCATGGGCTTTTAACTATGGCTACACCTTC. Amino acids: CASSPWAFNYGYTF.

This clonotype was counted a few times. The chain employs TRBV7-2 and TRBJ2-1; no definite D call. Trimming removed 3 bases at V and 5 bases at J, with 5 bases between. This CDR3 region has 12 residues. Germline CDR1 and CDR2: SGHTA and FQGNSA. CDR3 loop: CASSFAHNEQFF. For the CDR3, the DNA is TGTGCCAGCAGCTTTGCCCACAATGAGCAGTTCTTC.